Listed here are 30 T cell receptor beta chains from one sample, sequenced in a study of regulatory T cells in long-lasting Graves disease. Regarding time point: persistent/refractory GD, antithyroid drugs over 5 years with positive TRAb. Researchers made the TCR library from RNA that was extracted from PBMCs. The TCR beta library used iRepertoire HTBI primers with Arm-PCR amplification of CDR3. Each CDR3 protein gets one entry after TCRdb re-called the multiplex PCR reads with MiXCR. This sample carries around 460,000 distinct CDR3 sequences, 20% to 25% of them seen once, and the ten largest clones take roughly 6.9%. The specimen was peripheral blood mononuclear cells (PBMCs), collected when the disease was refractory, from a patient treated with antithyroid drugs. All receptors derive from a female donor with Graves disease.

In regard to this clonotype: The junction departs from the called germline gene at one end, perhaps through a read error. The V call is TRBV12-3 or TRBV12-4, the J call TRBJ1-5, with D hard to call. There are 17 residues in the CDR3. The CDR3 here is CASSYYHPGLSDQPQHF. In DNA form, the CDR3 reads TGTGCCAGCAGTTACTATCATCCAGGACTTAGCGATCAGCCCCAGCATTTT.

This clonotype was picked up many times. The gene calls are TRBV6-5 and TRBJ1-4, with D uncertain. Trimming took 2 bases from V and 8 from J, leaving 9 bases between them. In germline, CDR1 is MNHEY, CDR2 SVGAGI. The CDR3 covers 13 residues. The CDR3 nucleotides read TGTGCCAGCAGTTACGGAGGACGCGAAAAACTGTTTTTT. It is translated as CASSYGGREKLFF.

The chain links TRBV28 to TRBJ2-1; no firm D call. CDR1 and CDR2 (germline): MDHEN, SYDVKM. V dropped 2 bases and J dropped 8 bases, with 19 bases sitting between them. This CDR3 contains 16 residues. The CDR3 coding sequence is TGTGCCAGCAGTTTAATTGACTCCGGCCACTTCTATGAGCAGTTCTTC. Residues: CASSLIDSGHFYEQFF.

In this sample, this clonotype turned up many times. V and J are TRBV5-6 and TRBJ1-1; 9 positions match TRBD1. Germline CDR1 SGHDT, CDR2 YYEEEE. J lost 0 bases, V lost 4 bases, and 10 bases had no gene match. The CDR3 length is 17 residues. This chain's CDR3 is CASSKGQGYPMNTEAFF. CDR3 in DNA: TGTGCCAGCAGCAAGGGACAGGGATACCCAATGAACACTGAAGCTTTCTTT.

This clonotype was detected ten times or more. The rearrangement uses TRBV6-1 and TRBJ1-1; 9 bases align to TRBD1. CDR1 is MNHNS and CDR2 is SASEGT in the germline V gene. The CDR3 runs to 16 residues. Trimming at V came to 5 bases and at J to 4 bases, leaving 11 bases not matched to a gene. CDR3 sequence reads: CASSRTEGQGSTEAFF. DNA for the CDR3: TGTGCCAGCAGTCGCACCGAGGGACAGGGTTCCACTGAAGCTTTCTTT.

This clonotype appeared many times. CDR3 residues: CASSMTSGGLETQYF. CDR3 sequence (DNA): TGTGCCAGCAGCATGACTAGCGGGGGGTTGGAGACCCAGTACTTC. The V call is TRBV7-9, the J call TRBJ2-5; TRBD2 aligns across 13 bases. The trim removed 5 bases at V and 5 bases at J, leaving 5 bases unmatched. This CDR3 is built from 15 residues. CDR1 SEHNR and CDR2 FQNEAQ come from the germline V gene (reference sequence).

This clonotype was detected a few times. The chain carries TRBV7-3 and TRBJ1-2; perhaps TRBD1 as D (6 bases). The CDR3 is 16 residues long. Germline V gene lookup returns CDR1 SGHTA and CDR2 FQGTGA. The V end was cut by 5 bases, the J end by 8 bases, with 24 bases between. The CDR3 DNA is TGTGCCAGCAGCGATACGGGAAACAGGGACCAAGGCGGCTACACCTTC. Amino acid sequence: CASSDTGNRDQGGYTF.

This clonotype was detected ten times or more. CDR3: CASSLNQSGYYRDTEAFF. In nucleotides, the CDR3 is TGTGCCAGCAGTTTAAACCAATCGGGGTACTATAGGGACACTGAAGCTTTCTTT. The gene calls are TRBV28 and TRBJ1-1; D remains unclear. V was trimmed by 2 bases and J by 3 bases, leaving 22 bases between them. Germline CDR1 reads MDHEN; CDR2 reads SYDVKM. CDR3 length equals 18 residues.

This clonotype was counted ten times or more. V usage is TRBV2 and J usage is TRBJ2-2; D is ambiguous. Germline V lookup: CDR1 SNHLY, CDR2 FYNNEI. This CDR3 contains 15 residues. Deletions cut 7 bases from V and 6 bases from J, with 18 bases between. CDR3 in amino acids: CASTPGPQRSGELFF. CDR3 nucleotides: TGTGCCAGCACCCCCGGACCGCAGAGATCCGGGGAGCTGTTTTTT.

The rearrangement links TRBV3-1 to TRBJ2-2; the D call may be TRBD1 or TRBD2 (6 bases each). With 1 base removed from V and 6 bases from J, the gap between germline ends came to 15 bases. The CDR3 extends over 16 amino acids. Germline CDR1 and CDR2: LGHDT and YNNKEL (reference sequence). CDR3 sequence reads: CASSQGRVGGPGELFF. The CDR3 DNA reads TGTGCCAGCAGCCAAGGGCGCGTTGGGGGGCCCGGGGAGCTGTTTTTT. Based on the CDR3 plus reference TRBV3-1 and TRBJ2-2, the full variable domain is DTAVSQTPKYLVTQMGNDKSIKCEQNLGHDTMYWYKQDSKKFLKIMFSYNNKELIINETVPNRFSPKSPDKAHLNLHINSLELGDSAVYFCASSQGRVGGPGELFFGEGSRLTVL.

This clonotype came up many times. This chain links TRBV2 with TRBJ2-7, with 8 positions matching TRBD2. The CDR3 totals 15 residues. Looked up from germline, CDR1 is SNHLY and CDR2 is FYNNEI. The trim removed 2 bases at V and 2 bases at J, leaving 5 bases unmatched. CDR3 coding DNA: TGTGCCAGCAGTGAAATGGGGACTAGTACCTACGAGCAGTACTTC. Translating it yields CASSEMGTSTYEQYF.

This clonotype came up many times. The chain has TRBV11-2 and TRBJ2-5; 12 bases line up with TRBD2. The CDR3 is 17 amino acids. J was trimmed by 5 bases and V by 5 bases; bases with no gene match: 12. Germline assignment: CDR1 SGHAT and CDR2 FQNNGV. The CDR3 loop reads CASSPGGLAGGGETQYF. In DNA, the CDR3 is TGTGCCAGCAGCCCAGGAGGTCTAGCGGGAGGGGGGGAGACCCAGTACTTC. The full variable domain, rest sourced from reference TRBV11-2 and TRBJ2-5, is EAGVAQSPRYKIIEKRQSVAFWCNPISGHATLYWYQQILGQGPKLLIQFQNNGVVDDSQLPKDRFSAERLKGVDSTLKIQPAKLEDSAVYLCASSPGGLAGGGETQYFGPGTRLLVL.

This clonotype occurred a few times. The chain uses TRBV6-2 or TRBV6-3 and TRBJ2-3; D is unclear. This CDR3 has 15 amino acids. Looked up from germline, CDR1 is MNHEY and CDR2 is SVGEGT. Trimming took off 2 bases at V and 0 bases at J, with 9 bases between the two ends. In nucleotides, the CDR3 is TGTGCCAGCAGTTACGTGGGGTCTAGCACAGATACGCAGTATTTT. Amino acids: CASSYVGSSTDTQYF.

The gene calls are TRBV7-8 and TRBJ2-7; no definite D call. Germline V lookup: CDR1 SGHVS, CDR2 FQNEAQ. CDR3 size: 13 residues. The V gene lost 0 bases and the J gene lost 4 bases, with 7 bases spanning the gap. CDR3 region: CASSLAPAYEQYF. As DNA, the CDR3 is TGTGCCAGCAGCTTAGCGCCAGCTTACGAGCAGTACTTC.

This clonotype was counted a few times. The chain is built from TRBV19 and TRBJ2-2; D is unresolved. The CDR3 consists of 16 residues. Trimming cost V 9 bases and J 0 bases, with 17 bases left between them. Germline V gene sequence: CDR1 LNHDA, CDR2 SQIVND (reference sequence). CDR3 amino acids: CASTRAASTNTGELFF. The DNA of the CDR3 is TGTGCCAGCACCCGGGCAGCCAGTACGAACACCGGGGAGCTGTTTTTT.

In its sample, this clonotype was seen many times. This chain connects TRBV6-1 to TRBJ2-7; possible D gene TRBD2, 6 bases. The CDR3 is 14 residues long. The V gene's germline CDR1 is MNHNS and CDR2 SASEGT. Trimming left V 2 bases short and J 4 bases short, with 12 bases between. Here the CDR3 DNA reads TGTGCCAGCAGTGAATTGGGCGGGAAATACGAGCAGTACTTC. It yields the protein CASSELGGKYEQYF.

The V call is TRBV4-1, the J call TRBJ1-4, with D tentatively TRBD1 (5 bases). V dropped 2 bases and J dropped 7 bases, with 14 bases sitting between them. Germline-derived CDR1 and CDR2 are MGHRA and YSYEKL. The CDR3 covers 15 residues. The CDR3 DNA is TGCGCCAGCAGCCAACCACCCGGGGGGAGTGAAAAACTGTTTTTT. Protein: CASSQPPGGSEKLFF.

The count of this clonotype is one. The rearrangement links TRBV20-1 to TRBJ2-5, with 10 positions matching TRBD2. The germline V gene encodes CDR1 DFQATT and CDR2 SNEGSKA (reference sequence). J was trimmed by 1 base and V by 6 bases; bases with no gene match: 2. The CDR3 is made up of 13 amino acids. CDR3 amino acids: CSARLAGQETQYF. The CDR3 DNA is TGCAGTGCCAGACTAGCGGGCCAAGAGACCCAGTACTTC.

This clonotype showed up many times. This chain links TRBV28 with TRBJ1-1; D unresolved. V was shortened by 5 bases and J by 1 base, with 14 bases between the two germline ends. There are 15 residues in the CDR3. Germline CDR1 is MDHEN and CDR2 is SYDVKM. As DNA, the CDR3 is TGTGCCAGCAGTACCCCCCCCCTTGGGAACACTGAAGCTTTCTTT. Encoded protein: CASSTPPLGNTEAFF.

This clonotype turned up a few times. The chain uses TRBV5-6 and TRBJ2-5, with a tentative D call TRBD2 (6 bases). V lost 5 bases, J lost 2 bases, and 16 bases lay in between. Looked up from germline, CDR1 is SGHDT and CDR2 is YYEEEE. This CDR3 contains 15 residues. The CDR3 region is CASSLPGLKQETQYF. The CDR3, as DNA: TGTGCCAGCAGTCTACCGGGACTCAAGCAAGAGACCCAGTACTTC.

Note on this clonotype: A single base separates this from a much larger clone, so it may be a read error. The chain joins TRBV28 to TRBJ2-5; the D is unclear. CDR1 MDHEN and CDR2 SYDVKM come from the germline V gene. CDR3 length equals 14 residues. V was clipped by 3 bases and J by 2 bases, with 10 bases between them. CDR3 loop: CASSFCTEQETQYF. As DNA, the CDR3 is TGTGCCAGCAGTTTCTGCACAGAACAAGAGACCCAGTACTTC.

This clonotype was counted a few times. The V gene is TRBV9, the J gene TRBJ2-5, with D tentatively TRBD1 or TRBD2 (5 bases each). The V and J ends lost 1 base and 5 bases respectively, with 18 bases between them. The CDR3 length is 16 residues. The germline V gene encodes CDR1 SGDLS and CDR2 YYNGEE. CDR3 sequence reads: CASSVLSGTLGETQYF. DNA of the CDR3: TGTGCCAGCAGCGTACTTTCAGGGACCTTAGGGGAGACCCAGTACTTC.

This clonotype was detected only a few times. The chain links TRBV5-6 to TRBJ2-7, with 12 bases that match TRBD1. This CDR3 region has 16 residues. The germline V gene has CDR1 SGHDT and CDR2 YYEEEE. After removal of 6 bases from V and 7 bases from J, the junction contained 14 bases not matched to a gene. CDR3 residues: CASTRGGTGGQWEQYF. CDR3 coding DNA: TGTGCCAGCACTAGAGGGGGGACAGGGGGCCAATGGGAGCAGTACTTC.

The chain is built from TRBV29-1 and TRBJ2-3; D remains ambiguous. V lost 8 bases and J lost 1, with 13 bases in between. CDR3 length: 13 amino acids. CDR1 SQVTM and CDR2 ANQGSEA come from the germline V gene. The CDR3 sequence: CSTDVARTDTQYF. DNA of the CDR3: TGCAGCACCGATGTTGCGCGCACAGATACGCAGTATTTT.

The chain carries TRBV20-1 and TRBJ1-1, with D perhaps matching TRBD1 (6 bases). The length of the CDR3 is 14 residues. V was trimmed by 0 bases and J by 4 bases, leaving 12 bases between them. The V gene's germline CDR1 is DFQATT and CDR2 SNEGSKA (reference sequence). CDR3 loop: CSARDTVGGTEAFF. CDR3 sequence (DNA): TGCAGTGCTAGAGATACCGTAGGGGGCACTGAAGCTTTCTTT.

This clonotype occurred a few times. The CDR3 loop reads CASRQGPYGYTF. CDR3 coding DNA: TGTGCCAGCCGACAGGGCCCCTATGGCTACACCTTC. The genes are TRBV19 and TRBJ1-2; 7 bases fit TRBD1. The CDR3 totals 12 residues. V trimming: 9 bases; J trimming: 4 bases; junction bases outside the gene matches: 5. Germline values: CDR1 LNHDA, CDR2 SQIVND (reference sequence).

The genes are TRBV9 and TRBJ2-3; maybe TRBD1 (6 bases). Germline-derived CDR1 and CDR2 are SGDLS and YYNGEE. V lost 4 bases and J 2 bases, leaving 17 bases between the germline ends. CDR3 length equals 16 residues. The CDR3 DNA sequence: TGTGCCAGCAGCACTACGGACAGTGTCTTCACAGATACGCAGTATTTT. Protein product: CASSTTDSVFTDTQYF.

The chain has TRBV24-1 and TRBJ2-6; D is uncertain. V lost 7 bases, J lost 0 bases, and 9 bases lay in between. Germline values: CDR1 KGHDR, CDR2 SFDVKD. The CDR3 consists of 15 residues. The CDR3 spells CATSEGGSGANVLTF. In DNA form, the CDR3 reads TGTGCCACCAGCGAAGGTGGCTCTGGGGCCAACGTCCTGACTTTC.

This clonotype was counted between two and nine times. This rearrangement joins TRBV5-6 to TRBJ1-1, with TRBD1 matching 9 bases. Germline CDR1 reads SGHDT; CDR2 reads YYEEEE. CDR3 length equals 14 residues. V shed 6 bases and J 3 bases; nucleotides not matched to a gene: 6. CDR3 residues: CASTLDRGYTEAFF. DNA for the CDR3: TGTGCCAGCACCCTAGACAGGGGGTACACTGAAGCTTTCTTT. Combining the CDR3 with reference TRBV5-6 and TRBJ1-1 gives the whole variable domain DAGVTQSPTHLIKTRGQQVTLRCSPKSGHDTVSWYQQALGQGPQFIFQYYEEEERQRGNFPDRFSGHQFPNYSSELNVNALLLGDSALYLCASTLDRGYTEAFFGQGTRLTVV.

Many counts were recorded for this clonotype. This sequence joins TRBV28 and TRBJ2-5; 8 bases are shared with TRBD2. V dropped 7 bases and J dropped 3; count of bases not matched to a gene: 7. Germline-derived CDR1 and CDR2 are MDHEN and SYDVKM. The CDR3 is 14 amino acids. The CDR3 DNA sequence: TGTGCCAGCACCGACCTCGGGGGGGAAGAGACCCAGTACTTC. As protein: CASTDLGGEETQYF.